This is a list of T cell receptor beta chains from one sample in a study of cytomegalovirus exposure and HLA in healthy donors. Libraries were prepared by immunoSEQ multiplex PCR; TCRdb keeps only in-frame clonotypes and omits some of them. The table includes about 160,000 clones, about 80% detected once. Sequencing was carried out using PBMCs. These receptors originate from a woman aged 50 to 60 in good health and CMV-seropositive. Each CDR3 is given with its conserved first and last residue. A D gene is named only where the DNA matches it firmly. Clone size is given for some rows only: seen once, a few or many times, or a class if the clone is expanded.

d_call,clone_size,j_call,v_call,cdr3_aa,cdr3_nt
NA,few,TRBJ2-5,TRBV11-2,CASSPLETQYF,TGTGCCAGCAGCCCCCTTGAGACCCAGTACTTC
NA,NA,TRBJ2-1,TRBV4-1,CASSQGRLGGRGNNEQFF,TGCGCCAGCAGCCAAGGCCGATTAGGGGGCCGGGGGAACAATGAGCAGTTCTTC
TRBD1,few,TRBJ1-1,TRBV19,CASSPTTGANTEAFF,TGTGCCAGTAGTCCTACGACAGGGGCGAACACTGAAGCTTTCTTT
NA,NA,TRBJ1-4,TRBV7-8,CASSLVTGRAEGKLFF,TGTGCCAGCAGCTTAGTCACGGGCAGGGCGGAAGGAAAACTGTTTTTT
TRBD2,few,TRBJ2-3,TRBV11-2,CASSSSGGRDTQYF,TGTGCCAGCAGCTCCAGCGGGGGGCGGGATACGCAGTATTTT
TRBD2,NA,TRBJ2-3,TRBV7-2,CASSPNMRGGARDTQYF,TGTGCCAGCAGCCCTAATATGCGCGGGGGGGCCAGAGATACGCAGTATTTT
TRBD1,NA,TRBJ1-6,TRBV2,CATGQTGDNSPLHF,TGTGCCACCGGACAGACAGGGGATAATTCACCCCTCCACTTT
TRBD2,NA,TRBJ2-2,TRBV30,CALKRRLADTGELFF,TGTGCCTTAAAAAGGCGGCTAGCGGACACCGGGGAGCTGTTTTTT
TRBD2,NA,TRBJ2-4,TRBV7-2,CASSLVGRGGRNIQYF,TGTGCCAGCAGCTTAGTAGGGCGGGGGGGAAGAAACATTCAGTACTTC
NA,few,TRBJ2-5,TRBV5-4,CASSLGEPETQYF,TGTGCCAGCAGCTTAGGAGAGCCGGAGACCCAGTACTTC
NA,NA,TRBJ2-6,TRBV5-1,CASSLGQASGANVLTF,TGCGCCAGCAGCTTGGGGCAGGCCTCTGGGGCCAACGTCCTGACTTTC
TRBD1,NA,TRBJ1-1,TRBV5-1,CASSVTGEGTEAFF,TGCGCCAGCAGCGTAACAGGGGAAGGGACTGAAGCTTTCTTT
NA,NA,TRBJ2-2,TRBV10-3,CAISGHTGSDGELFF,TGTGCCATCAGTGGCCATACAGGGTCTGACGGGGAGCTGTTTTTT
TRBD1,NA,TRBJ2-3,TRBV15,CATKVDRARTDTQYF,TGTGCCACCAAAGTCGACAGGGCTCGGACAGATACGCAGTATTTT
NA,NA,TRBJ1-3,TRBV11-2,CASSLMGSSGNTIYF,TGTGCCAGCAGCTTAATGGGGAGCTCTGGAAACACCATATATTTT